This entry is about one T cell receptor (beta chain). The antigen remains undetermined. The CDR3 totals 15 residues. V lost 7 bases, J lost 8 bases, and 11 bases stayed unmatched. Per the germline V gene, CDR1 is MNHEY and CDR2 is SVGAGI. PCR was performed using 60 Vbeta and 13 Jbeta primers. In the study's own analysis: Unique TCR beta chains numbered around 80 million in a later analysis, with around 10 million shared. Profiled with immunoSEQ multiplex PCR; TCRdb holds only in-frame clones, not every one. The V and J calls and clone size are taken from that table; D and trimming were inferred from the DNA. The table records 100,000 to 150,000 clones, approximately 80% of them present only once. These data originate in a study of cytomegalovirus exposure and HLA in healthy donors. Study-level findings and limits: V- and J-gene trimming in TCR beta was tied to a missense DCLRE1C variant by an analysis performed later. The study listed approximately 160 cytomegalovirus-associated TCR beta chains.

The receptor comes from a female donor in good health and CMV-seropositive. The sample was PBMCs. The V gene is TRBV6-5, the J gene TRBJ1-4; 9 bases line up with TRBD1. CDR3: CASTPGTGLREKLFF. CDR3 in DNA: TGTGCCAGCACACCGGGGACAGGGCTTCGGGAAAAACTGTTTTTT.